At least ten counts were recorded for the clone carrying this T cell receptor beta chain. What it binds is not known. These data belong to a study of neurological immune-mediated disorders. Study-level points and caveats: The multiple sclerosis repertoire cluster was not associated with any clinical or MRI feature. Sharing of CDR3 amino acid sequences among expanded clones across subjects was absent, suggesting private repertoires in all groups.

Trimming took off 4 bases at V and 4 bases at J, with 16 bases between the two ends. Germline V lookup: CDR1 SGHVS, CDR2 FQNEAQ. CDR3 length: 15 residues. Synthesis of cDNA was accomplished via 5'RACE employing 10-nucleotide random UMIs. From 15-18 subjects, each sequencing run yielded over 160 million TCR-beta sequences. TCRdb analysed the 5' RACE reads with MiXCR anew, one entry per CDR3 protein. The table has around 66,000 distinct CDR3 sequences, 4% to 6% seen once; the top ten hold around 2.8%. The source material was PBMCs. The source of this sequence is a woman in her twenties or thirties with multiple sclerosis. This chain joins TRBV7-8 and TRBJ1-1, with a weak D call TRBD1 (5 bases). CDR3 bases: TGTGCCAGCAGCTCAGGGACTTGCCGAGGCACTGAAGCTTTCTTT. The encoded protein is CASSSGTCRGTEAFF.